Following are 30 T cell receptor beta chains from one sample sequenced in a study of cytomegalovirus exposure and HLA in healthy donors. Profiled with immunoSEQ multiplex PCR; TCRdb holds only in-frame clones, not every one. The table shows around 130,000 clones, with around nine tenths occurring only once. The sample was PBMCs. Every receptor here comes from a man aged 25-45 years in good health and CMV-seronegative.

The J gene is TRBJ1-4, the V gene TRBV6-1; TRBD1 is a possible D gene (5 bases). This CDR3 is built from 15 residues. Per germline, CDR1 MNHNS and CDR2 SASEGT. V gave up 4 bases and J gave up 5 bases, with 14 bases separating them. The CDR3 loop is CASSVGASANEKLFF. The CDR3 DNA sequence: TGTGCCAGCAGTGTTGGGGCCAGCGCGAATGAAAAACTGTTTTTT.

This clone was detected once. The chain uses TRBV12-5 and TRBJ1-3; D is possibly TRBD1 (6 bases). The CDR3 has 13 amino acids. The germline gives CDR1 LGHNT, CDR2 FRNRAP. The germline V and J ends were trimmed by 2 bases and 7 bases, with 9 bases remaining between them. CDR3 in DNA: TGTGCTAGTGGTTTGCCGAGGGGGAACACCATATATTTT. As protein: CASGLPRGNTIYF.

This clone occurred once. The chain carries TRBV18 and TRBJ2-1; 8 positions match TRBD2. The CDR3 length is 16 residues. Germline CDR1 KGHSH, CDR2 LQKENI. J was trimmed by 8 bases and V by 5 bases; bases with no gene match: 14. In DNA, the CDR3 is TGTGCCAGCTCATTACCCGGGACTAGTTTTTGGTATGAGCAGTTCTTC. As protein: CASSLPGTSFWYEQFF. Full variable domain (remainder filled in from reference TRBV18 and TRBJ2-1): NAGVMQNPRHLVRRRGQEARLRCSPMKGHSHVYWYRQLPEEGLKFMVYLQKENIIDESGMPKERFSAEFPKEGPSILRIQQVVRGDSAAYFCASSLPGTSFWYEQFFGPGTRLTVL.

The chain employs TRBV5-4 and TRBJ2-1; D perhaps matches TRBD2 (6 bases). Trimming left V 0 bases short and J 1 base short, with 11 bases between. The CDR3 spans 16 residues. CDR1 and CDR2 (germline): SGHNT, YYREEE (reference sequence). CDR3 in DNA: TGTGCCAGCAGCTTGGATTTAGCGGATTCCTACAATGAGCAGTTCTTC. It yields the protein CASSLDLADSYNEQFF.

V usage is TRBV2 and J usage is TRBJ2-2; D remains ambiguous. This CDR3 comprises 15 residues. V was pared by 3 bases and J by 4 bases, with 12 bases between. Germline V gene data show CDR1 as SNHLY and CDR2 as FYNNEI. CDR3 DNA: TGTGCCAGCAGTGAGAGACTTAGTATCACCGGGGAGCTGTTTTTT. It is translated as CASSERLSITGELFF.

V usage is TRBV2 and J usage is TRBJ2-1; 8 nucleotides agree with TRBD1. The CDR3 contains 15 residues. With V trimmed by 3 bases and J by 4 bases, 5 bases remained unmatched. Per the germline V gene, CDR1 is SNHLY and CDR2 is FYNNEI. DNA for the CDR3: TGTGCCAGCAGTGATGGACAGGGAAAGTACAATGAGCAGTTCTTC. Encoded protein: CASSDGQGKYNEQFF. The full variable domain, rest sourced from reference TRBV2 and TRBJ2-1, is EPEVTQTPSHQVTQMGQEVILRCVPISNHLYFYWYRQILGQKVEFLVSFYNNEISEKSEIFDDQFSVERPDGSNFTLKIRSTKLEDSAMYFCASSDGQGKYNEQFFGPGTRLTVL.

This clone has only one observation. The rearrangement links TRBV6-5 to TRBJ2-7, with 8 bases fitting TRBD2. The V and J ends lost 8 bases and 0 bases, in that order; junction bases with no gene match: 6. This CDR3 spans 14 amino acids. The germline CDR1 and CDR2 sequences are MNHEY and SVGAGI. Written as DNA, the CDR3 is TGTGCCAGCCGTTTGAGCGGGAGCTCCTACGAGCAGTACTTC. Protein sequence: CASRLSGSSYEQYF.

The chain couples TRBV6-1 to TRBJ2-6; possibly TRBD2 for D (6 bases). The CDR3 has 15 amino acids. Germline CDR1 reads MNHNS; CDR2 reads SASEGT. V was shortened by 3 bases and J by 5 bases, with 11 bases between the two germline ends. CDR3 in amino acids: CASSEEGNWANVLTF. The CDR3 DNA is TGTGCCAGCAGTGAGGAGGGGAACTGGGCCAACGTCCTGACTTTC.

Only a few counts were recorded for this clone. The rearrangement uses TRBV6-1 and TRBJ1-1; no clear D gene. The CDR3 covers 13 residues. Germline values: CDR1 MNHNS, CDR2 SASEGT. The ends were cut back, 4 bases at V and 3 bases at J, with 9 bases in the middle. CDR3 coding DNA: TGTGCCAGCAGTGCCACAGAGCACACTGAAGCTTTCTTT. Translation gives CASSATEHTEAFF.

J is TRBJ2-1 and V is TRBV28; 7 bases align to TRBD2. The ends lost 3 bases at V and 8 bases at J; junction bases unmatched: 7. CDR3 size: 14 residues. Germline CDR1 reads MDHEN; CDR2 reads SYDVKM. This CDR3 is CASSLTWGGDEQFF. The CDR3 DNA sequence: TGTGCCAGCAGTTTGACTTGGGGAGGGGATGAGCAGTTCTTC. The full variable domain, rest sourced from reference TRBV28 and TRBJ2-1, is DVKVTQSSRYLVKRTGEKVFLECVQDMDHENMFWYRQDPGLGLRLIYFSYDVKMKEKGDIPEGYSVSREKKERFSLILESASTNQTSMYLCASSLTWGGDEQFFGPGTRLTVL.

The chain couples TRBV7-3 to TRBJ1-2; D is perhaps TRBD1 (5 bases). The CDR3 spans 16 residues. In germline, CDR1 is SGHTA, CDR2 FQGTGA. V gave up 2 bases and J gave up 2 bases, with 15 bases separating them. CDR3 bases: TGTGCCAGCAGCTTATTGCGAAAGGGGATAAACTATGGCTACACCTTC. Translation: CASSLLRKGINYGYTF.

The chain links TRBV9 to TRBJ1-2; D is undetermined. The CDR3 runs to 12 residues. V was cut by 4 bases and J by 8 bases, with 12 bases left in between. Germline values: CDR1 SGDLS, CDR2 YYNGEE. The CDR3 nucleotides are TGTGCCAGCAGCCCCCAAGAGGAAGGCTACACCTTC. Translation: CASSPQEEGYTF.

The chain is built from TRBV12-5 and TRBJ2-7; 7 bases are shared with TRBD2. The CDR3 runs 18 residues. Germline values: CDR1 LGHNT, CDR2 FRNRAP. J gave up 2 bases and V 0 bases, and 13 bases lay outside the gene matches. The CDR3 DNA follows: TGTGCTAGTGGTTTGGTAGTGGGTGGGGGACTACACCCCTACGAGCAGTACTTC. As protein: CASGLVVGGGLHPYEQYF. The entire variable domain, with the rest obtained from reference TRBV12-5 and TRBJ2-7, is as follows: DARVTQTPRHKVTEMGQEVTMRCQPILGHNTVFWYRQTMMQGLELLAYFRNRAPLDDSGMPKDRFSAEMPDATLATLKIQPSEPRDSAVYFCASGLVVGGGLHPYEQYFGPGTRLTVT.

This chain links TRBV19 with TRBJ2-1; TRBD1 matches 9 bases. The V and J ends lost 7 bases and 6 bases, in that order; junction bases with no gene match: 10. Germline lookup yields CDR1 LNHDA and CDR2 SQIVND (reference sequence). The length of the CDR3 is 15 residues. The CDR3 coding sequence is TGTGCCAGTACCCTGCCGGGACAGGGTCTCAATGAGCAGTTCTTC. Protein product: CASTLPGQGLNEQFF.

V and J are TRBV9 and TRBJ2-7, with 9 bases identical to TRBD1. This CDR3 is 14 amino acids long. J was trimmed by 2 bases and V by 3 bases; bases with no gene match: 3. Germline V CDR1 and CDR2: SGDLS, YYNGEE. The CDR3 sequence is CASSDRDRAYEQYF. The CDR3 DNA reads TGTGCCAGCAGCGACCGGGACAGGGCCTACGAGCAGTACTTC.

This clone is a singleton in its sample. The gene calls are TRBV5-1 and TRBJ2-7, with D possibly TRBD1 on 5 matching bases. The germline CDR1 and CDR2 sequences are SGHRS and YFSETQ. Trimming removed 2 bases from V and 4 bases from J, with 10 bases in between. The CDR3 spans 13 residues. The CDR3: CASSLIQDYEQYF. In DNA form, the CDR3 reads TGCGCCAGCAGCTTAATACAGGATTACGAGCAGTACTTC.

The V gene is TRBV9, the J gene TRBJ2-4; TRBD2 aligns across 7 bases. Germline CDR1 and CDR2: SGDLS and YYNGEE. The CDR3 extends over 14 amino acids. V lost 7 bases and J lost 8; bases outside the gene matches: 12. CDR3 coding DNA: TGTGCCAGCGGGCGGACTAGTTTTCCAGACATTCAGTACTTC. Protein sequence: CASGRTSFPDIQYF.

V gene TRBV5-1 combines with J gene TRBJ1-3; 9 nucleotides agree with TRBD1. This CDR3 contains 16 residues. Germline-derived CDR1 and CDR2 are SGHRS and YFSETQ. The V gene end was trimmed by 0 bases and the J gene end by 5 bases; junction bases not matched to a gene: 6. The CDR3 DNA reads TGCGCCAGCAGCTTGGAGTCGACAGGGGGTAGAAACACCATATATTTT. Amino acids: CASSLESTGGRNTIYF. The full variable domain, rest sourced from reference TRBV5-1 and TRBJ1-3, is KAGVTQTPRYLIKTRGQQVTLSCSPISGHRSVSWYQQTPGQGLQFLFEYFSETQRNKGNFPGRFSGRQFSNSRSEMNVSTLELGDSALYLCASSLESTGGRNTIYFGEGSWLTVV.

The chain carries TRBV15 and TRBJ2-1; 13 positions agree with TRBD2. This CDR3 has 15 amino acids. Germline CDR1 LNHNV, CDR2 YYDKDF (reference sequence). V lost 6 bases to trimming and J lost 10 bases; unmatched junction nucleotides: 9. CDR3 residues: CATSTGTSGMGEQFF. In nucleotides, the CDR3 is TGTGCCACCAGTACAGGGACTAGCGGGATGGGGGAGCAGTTCTTC.

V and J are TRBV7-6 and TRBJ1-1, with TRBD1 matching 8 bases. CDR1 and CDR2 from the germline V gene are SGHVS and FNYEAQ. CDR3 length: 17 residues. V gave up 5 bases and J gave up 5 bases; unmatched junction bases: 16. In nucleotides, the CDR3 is TGTGCCAGCAGCCCTCATTTACGACAGGGGCGGAGGACTGAAGCTTTCTTT. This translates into CASSPHLRQGRRTEAFF.

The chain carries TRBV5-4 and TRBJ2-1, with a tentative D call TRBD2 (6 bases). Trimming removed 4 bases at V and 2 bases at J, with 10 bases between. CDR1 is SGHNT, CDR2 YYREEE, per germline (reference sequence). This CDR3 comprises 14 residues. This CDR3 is CASSRESPYNEQFF. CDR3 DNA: TGTGCCAGCAGCCGGGAGTCCCCCTACAATGAGCAGTTCTTC. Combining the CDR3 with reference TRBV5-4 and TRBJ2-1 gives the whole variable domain ETGVTQSPTHLIKTRGQQVTLRCSSQSGHNTVSWYQQALGQGPQFIFQYYREEENGRGNFPPRFSGLQFPNYSSELNVNALELDDSALYLCASSRESPYNEQFFGPGTRLTVL.

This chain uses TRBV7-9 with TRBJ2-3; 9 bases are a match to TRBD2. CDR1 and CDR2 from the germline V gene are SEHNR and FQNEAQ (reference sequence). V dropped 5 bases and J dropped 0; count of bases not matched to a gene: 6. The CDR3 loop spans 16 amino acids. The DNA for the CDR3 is TGTGCCAGCAGCCTAAGGACTAGCGTTAGCACAGATACGCAGTATTTT. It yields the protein CASSLRTSVSTDTQYF.

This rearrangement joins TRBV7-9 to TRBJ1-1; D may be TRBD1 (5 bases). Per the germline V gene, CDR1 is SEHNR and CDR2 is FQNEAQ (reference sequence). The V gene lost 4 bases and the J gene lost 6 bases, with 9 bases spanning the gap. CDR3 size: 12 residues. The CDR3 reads CASSYDSSEAFF. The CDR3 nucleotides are TGTGCCAGCAGCTATGACAGTTCTGAAGCTTTCTTT.

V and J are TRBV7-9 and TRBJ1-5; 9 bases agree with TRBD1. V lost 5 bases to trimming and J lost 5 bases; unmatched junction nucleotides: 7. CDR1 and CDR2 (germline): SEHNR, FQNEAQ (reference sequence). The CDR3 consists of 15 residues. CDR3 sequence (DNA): TGTGCCAGCAGCCCTTGGACAGGGGAGCATCAGCCCCAGCATTTT. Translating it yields CASSPWTGEHQPQHF.

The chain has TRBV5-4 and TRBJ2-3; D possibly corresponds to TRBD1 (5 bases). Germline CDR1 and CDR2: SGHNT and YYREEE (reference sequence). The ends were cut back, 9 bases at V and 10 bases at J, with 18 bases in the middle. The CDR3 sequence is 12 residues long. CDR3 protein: CAITDTDISQYF. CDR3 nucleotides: TGTGCCATCACGGACACCGACATCTCGCAGTATTTT.

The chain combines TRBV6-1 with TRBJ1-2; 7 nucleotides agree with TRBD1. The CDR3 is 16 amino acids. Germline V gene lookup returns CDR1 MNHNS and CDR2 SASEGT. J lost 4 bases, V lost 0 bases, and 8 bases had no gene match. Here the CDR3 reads CASSEALTGRRYGYTF. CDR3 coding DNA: TGTGCCAGCAGTGAAGCGTTGACAGGGAGGCGCTATGGCTACACCTTC.

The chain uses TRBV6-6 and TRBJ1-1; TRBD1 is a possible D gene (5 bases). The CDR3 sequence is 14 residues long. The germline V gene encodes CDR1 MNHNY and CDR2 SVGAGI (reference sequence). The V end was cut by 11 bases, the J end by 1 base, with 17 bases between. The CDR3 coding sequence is TGTGCCGGAGGGAGGGACTCAGGGAACACTGAAGCTTTCTTT. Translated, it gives CAGGRDSGNTEAFF.

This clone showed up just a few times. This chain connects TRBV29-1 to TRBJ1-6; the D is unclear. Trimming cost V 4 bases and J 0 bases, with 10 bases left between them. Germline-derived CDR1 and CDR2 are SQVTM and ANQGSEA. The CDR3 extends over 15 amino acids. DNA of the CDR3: TGCAGCGTTGCTAGCGGGAGCTCCTATAATTCACCCCTCCACTTT. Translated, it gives CSVASGSSYNSPLHF.

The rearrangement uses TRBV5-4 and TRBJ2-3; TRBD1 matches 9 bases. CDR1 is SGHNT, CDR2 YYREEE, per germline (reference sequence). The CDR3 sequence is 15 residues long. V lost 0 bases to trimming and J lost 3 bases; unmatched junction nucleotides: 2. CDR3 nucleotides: TGTGCCAGCAGCTTGGAGGGGACAGGGACAGATACGCAGTATTTT. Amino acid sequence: CASSLEGTGTDTQYF. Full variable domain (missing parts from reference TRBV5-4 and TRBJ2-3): ETGVTQSPTHLIKTRGQQVTLRCSSQSGHNTVSWYQQALGQGPQFIFQYYREEENGRGNFPPRFSGLQFPNYSSELNVNALELDDSALYLCASSLEGTGTDTQYFGPGTRLTVL.

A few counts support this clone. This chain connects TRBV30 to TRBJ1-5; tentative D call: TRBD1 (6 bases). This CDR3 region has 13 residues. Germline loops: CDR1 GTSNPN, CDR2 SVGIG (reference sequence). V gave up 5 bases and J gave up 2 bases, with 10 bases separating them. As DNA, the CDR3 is TGTGCCTGGGCTGGGACACGCAATCAGCCCCAGCATTTT. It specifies CAWAGTRNQPQHF.